This T cell receptor beta chain was identified during a study of Graves' ophthalmopathy and Graves' hyperthyroidism. Study information: Absence of ophthalmopathy within 18 months of follow-up defined stable hyperthyroidism. Study-wide points: Detected in blood as well were most expanded thyroid clonotypes with frequency above 0.001.

Only newly diagnosed hyperthyroidism patients aged 18 to 65, with under 2 months' duration, were enrolled. Note on this clonotype: Its target is unknown. Since no conserved phenylalanine or tryptophan closes the CDR3, a read error is the likely cause. Because the CDR3's place on the DNA is in doubt, the DNA is left out and the CDR3 is given as listed by TCRdb.

RNA transcripts yielded amplified TCR beta CDR3 regions. The workflow started with a first-round RT-PCR run with HTBI primers and then moved on to a second-round multiplex PCR. Each CDR3 protein gets one entry after TCRdb re-called the multiplex PCR reads with MiXCR. The table records 1 million to 1.3 million distinct CDR3 sequences, about two fifths of them present only once. The CDR3 spans 10 residues, counting both ends. Germline assignment: CDR1 SGHRS and CDR2 YFSETQ. Material: peripheral blood or thyroid tissue (not recorded which). The TCR comes from an adult man with Graves' hyperthyroidism. The chain uses TRBV5-1 and TRBJ2-6; the D segment call TRBD1 is taken from the table without a DNA check. The CDR3 loop is CASSLPGMNT.